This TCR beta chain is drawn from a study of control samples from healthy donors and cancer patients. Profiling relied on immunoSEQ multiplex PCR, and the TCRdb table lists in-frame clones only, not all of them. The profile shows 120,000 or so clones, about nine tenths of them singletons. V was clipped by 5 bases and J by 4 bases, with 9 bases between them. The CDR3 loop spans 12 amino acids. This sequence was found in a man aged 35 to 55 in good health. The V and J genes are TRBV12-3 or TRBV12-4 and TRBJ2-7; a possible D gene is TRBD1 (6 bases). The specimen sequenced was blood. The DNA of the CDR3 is TGTGCCAGCAGTAATCAGGGGTACGAGCAGTACTTC. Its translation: CASSNQGYEQYF.